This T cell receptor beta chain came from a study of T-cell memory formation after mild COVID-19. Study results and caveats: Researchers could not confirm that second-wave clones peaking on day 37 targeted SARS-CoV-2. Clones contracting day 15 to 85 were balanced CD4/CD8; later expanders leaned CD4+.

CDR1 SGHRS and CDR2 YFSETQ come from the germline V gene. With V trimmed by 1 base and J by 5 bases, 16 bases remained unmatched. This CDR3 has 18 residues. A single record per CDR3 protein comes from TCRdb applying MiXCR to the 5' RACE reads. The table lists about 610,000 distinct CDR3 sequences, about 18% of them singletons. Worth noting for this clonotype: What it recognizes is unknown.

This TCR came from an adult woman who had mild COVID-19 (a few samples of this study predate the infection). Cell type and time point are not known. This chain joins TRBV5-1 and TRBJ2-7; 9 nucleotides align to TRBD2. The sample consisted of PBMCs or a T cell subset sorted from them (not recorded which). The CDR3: CASSLFAAGGPSLDEQYF. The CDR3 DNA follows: TGCGCCAGCAGCTTGTTCGCAGCGGGAGGCCCCAGTCTTGACGAGCAGTACTTC.